Presented here are 27 T cell receptor beta chains from one specimen sequenced in a study of metastatic and nonmetastatic thyroid tumors. TCRdb reassembled clones from the PCR reads with MiXCR. Among roughly 59,000 clones listed, roughly 15% were seen once. Among the patients, none had received any treatment before thyroid surgery. The sample consisted of blood. The source of these receptors is a male donor with papillary thyroid cancer or a benign thyroid nodule (not recorded which). Some clones in this sample may be carry-over from other donors' samples.

This clone appeared a single time. This may be a read error, as it is one base from a much larger clone. In the same sample, other DNA sequences code for this CDR3. The V gene is TRBV9, the J gene TRBJ2-5; 10 bases are a match to TRBD2. The CDR3 is 15 residues long. CDR1 and CDR2 (germline): SGDLS, YYNGEE. The chain's CDR3 is CASSVSGGTQETQYF. CDR3 in DNA: TGTGCCAGCAGCGTTAGCGGGGGGACCCAAGAGACACAGTACTTC.

This clone was seen ten or more times. The genes are TRBV20-1 and TRBJ1-2; D remains unclear. The CDR3 consists of 17 residues. V dropped 0 bases and J dropped 2 bases, with 19 bases sitting between them. CDR1 is DFQATT, CDR2 SNEGSKA, per germline (reference sequence). The CDR3 DNA is TGCAGTGCTAGAGACTCCCCCTTTTACATGGGGAACTATGGCTACACCTTC. Translation gives CSARDSPFYMGNYGYTF.

This clone was found many times. This sequence joins TRBV24-1 and TRBJ2-1; 7 bases are a match to TRBD2. V was pared by 1 base and J by 5 bases, with 7 bases of the junction left unmatched. Germline lookup yields CDR1 KGHDR and CDR2 SFDVKD. The CDR3 sequence is 16 residues long. CDR3 region: CATSDFGGEDDNEQFF. The CDR3 DNA reads as TGTGCCACCAGTGATTTTGGGGGGGAGGATGACAATGAGCAGTTCTTC.

This clone was seen more than once but under ten times. Just one base apart from a much larger clone, this may be a read error. This chain joins TRBV5-4 and TRBJ2-2, with 9 bases fitting TRBD2. V shed 0 bases and J 9 bases; nucleotides not matched to a gene: 12. Germline V gene lookup returns CDR1 SGHNT and CDR2 YYREEE (reference sequence). This CDR3 comprises 17 residues. CDR3 protein: CASSLDGGRAGTWELFF. The CDR3 DNA reads as TGTGCCAGCAGCTTGGACGGCGGGAGGGCCGGGACCTGGGAGCTGTTTTTT.

This clone was detected ten times or more. This chain connects TRBV9 to TRBJ1-1; weak D call: TRBD1 (6 bases). CDR1 and CDR2 (germline): SGDLS, YYNGEE. V lost 3 bases and J lost 3, with 9 bases in between. This CDR3 has 13 amino acids. The CDR3 DNA reads TGTGCCAGCAGCGCAACAGGGCACACTGAAGCTTTCTTT. Amino acids: CASSATGHTEAFF.

In its sample, this clone was seen a few times. A much larger clone sits a single nucleotide away, making a read error possible. No conserved phenylalanine or tryptophan ends this CDR3, so it is likely a read error. The rearrangement links TRBV3-1 to TRBJ1-1, with D perhaps matching TRBD1 (5 bases). The CDR3 totals 14 residues. CDR1 is LGHDT, CDR2 YNNKEL, per germline (reference sequence). Trimming shortened V by 3 bases and J by 5 bases, and 13 bases separated the two germline ends. Here the CDR3 reads CASSQSSRGTEAFL. DNA for the CDR3: TGTGCCAGCAGCCAGTCTAGTAGGGGAACTGAAGCTTTCCTT.

This clone showed up many times. The gene calls are TRBV12-3 or TRBV12-4 and TRBJ2-2; D is unresolved. The CDR3 sequence is 12 residues long. Trimming removed 6 bases at V and 3 bases at J, with 5 bases between. This chain's CDR3 is CASSQDTGELFF. The CDR3 DNA reads as TGTGCCAGCAGCCAGGACACCGGGGAGCTGTTTTTT.

This clone was counted ten times or more. The CDR3 is CATSTRDPAHEQYV. As DNA, the CDR3 is TGTGCCACCAGCACCCGGGACCCAGCCCACGAGCAGTACGTC. This chain connects TRBV15 to TRBJ2-7; D tentatively fits TRBD1 or TRBD2 (5 bases each). V was trimmed by 4 bases and J by 5 bases, leaving 15 bases between them. The CDR3 spans 14 residues. The V gene's germline CDR1 is LNHNV and CDR2 YYDKDF (reference sequence).

This clone was observed at least ten times. The chain combines TRBV2 with TRBJ1-5, with a possible D match to TRBD1 (6 bases). CDR3 length: 13 amino acids. Germline values: CDR1 SNHLY, CDR2 FYNNEI. Trimming took 7 bases from V and 3 from J, leaving 10 bases between them. CDR3 residues: CASKQGTNQPQHF. In DNA form, the CDR3 reads TGTGCCAGCAAACAGGGCACCAATCAGCCCCAGCATTTT.

This clone was seen many times. Other DNA sequences of this sample code for an identical CDR3. The chain joins TRBV20-1 to TRBJ1-6; 11 bases fit TRBD1. There are 14 residues in the CDR3. J was trimmed by 10 bases and V by 5 bases; bases with no gene match: 7. CDR1 is DFQATT and CDR2 is SNEGSKA in the germline V gene (reference sequence). This CDR3 is CSAPGTGGSSPLHF. DNA of the CDR3: TGCAGTGCTCCAGGGACAGGGGGAAGCTCACCCCTCCACTTT.

The sample holds many counts of this clone. CDR3 amino acids: CASSLGQPQHF. In DNA form, the CDR3 reads TGTGCCAGCAGTTTAGGTCAGCCCCAGCATTTT. The chain couples TRBV12-3 or TRBV12-4 to TRBJ1-5; D uncertain. V lost 1 base, J lost 6 bases, and 1 base lay in between. CDR3 size: 11 residues.

This clone has more than one count but fewer than ten. It may be a read error: a sequence one base away is much more abundant. Other DNA sequences from this sample encode an identical CDR3 as well. DNA of the CDR3: TGTGCCAGTAGTATCAGTGGGAGTGGGAATACGCAGTATTTT. Residues: CASSISGSGNTQYF. The chain links TRBV19 to TRBJ2-3; D is perhaps TRBD2 (5 bases). This CDR3 has 14 amino acids. Per germline, CDR1 LNHDA and CDR2 SQIVND (reference sequence). Between the trimmed V and J ends, which lost 3 bases and 7 bases, there was a span of 14 bases.

Note on this clone: A much larger clonotype is one base distant, so this may be a read error. Other DNA sequences in this specimen translate into the identical CDR3. V is TRBV19 and J is TRBJ1-5; maybe TRBD1 (6 bases). The CDR3 loop spans 18 amino acids. CDR1 and CDR2 (germline): LNHDA, SQIVND (reference sequence). Trimming took off 3 bases at V and 0 bases at J, with 18 bases between the two ends. The CDR3 loop reads CASSIWTGGRGSNQPQHF. In nucleotides, the CDR3 is TGTGCCAGTAGTATTTGGACGGGGGGCAGGGGTAGCAATCAGCCCCAGCATTTT. The full variable domain, completed using reference TRBV19 and TRBJ1-5, is DGGITQSPKYLFRKEGQNVTLSCEQNLNHDAMYWYRQDPGQGLRLIYYSQIVNDFQKGDIAEGYSVSREKKESFPLTVTSAQKNPTAFYLCASSIWTGGRGSNQPQHFGDGTRLSIL.

This clone was recorded at least ten times. The genes are TRBV12-3 or TRBV12-4 and TRBJ1-1; D is possibly TRBD1 (6 bases). The CDR3 is made up of 13 amino acids. Trimming pared 10 bases from V and 5 bases from J, leaving 17 bases between. Here the CDR3 DNA reads TGTGCCATCACAGGGTCGATGAGGACTGAAGCTTTCTTT. Residues: CAITGSMRTEAFF.

There are many counts of this clone. This chain connects TRBV6-5 to TRBJ2-6; no clear D. Looked up from germline, CDR1 is MNHEY and CDR2 is SVGAGI. V gave up 3 bases and J gave up 2 bases, with 2 bases separating them. This CDR3 has 13 residues. CDR3 residues: CASSYPGANVLTF. CDR3 DNA sequence: TGTGCCAGCAGTTATCCTGGGGCCAACGTCCTGACTTTC.

This clone showed up many times. The chain couples TRBV9 to TRBJ1-2; 7 bases match TRBD1. Germline trimming cut 3 bases from V and 0 bases from J; bases unmatched to any gene: 2. This CDR3 is built from 14 residues. CDR1 is SGDLS, CDR2 YYNGEE, per germline. The CDR3 coding sequence is TGTGCCAGCAGCGCCGGGACAGCTAACTATGGCTACACCTTC. It specifies CASSAGTANYGYTF.

Many counts were recorded for this clone. The CDR3 loop is CASSQVGQVEDTQYF. The DNA for the CDR3 is TGCGCCAGCAGCCAAGTTGGGCAGGTGGAGGATACGCAGTATTTT. V usage is TRBV4-3 and J usage is TRBJ2-3, with D unclear. Germline values: CDR1 LGHNA, CDR2 YSLEER. The CDR3 contains 15 residues. The ends were cut back, 1 base at V and 6 bases at J, with 14 bases in the middle.

This clone was counted at least ten times. Possible read error: a much larger clone is one base away. The CDR3 loop reads CASSSTETQHF. CDR3 nucleotides: TGTGCCAGCTCTTCTACAGAGACCCAGCACTTC. The V and J genes are TRBV12-3 or TRBV12-4 and TRBJ2-5; D is uncertain. This CDR3 is 11 amino acids long.

This clone was found many times. The J gene is TRBJ2-7, the V gene TRBV30; D could derive from TRBD1 or TRBD2 (5 bases each). Trimming pared 2 bases from V and 0 bases from J, leaving 8 bases between. CDR3 length: 13 residues. Germline assignment: CDR1 GTSNPN and CDR2 SVGIG (reference sequence). Written as DNA, the CDR3 is TGTGCCTGGAGTTTTGGGGGCTCCTACGAGCAGTACGTC. It is translated as CAWSFGGSYEQYV.

In its sample, this clone was seen many times. The rearrangement uses TRBV2 and TRBJ1-3, with 11 bases fitting TRBD1. After removal of 2 bases from V and 3 bases from J, the junction contained 3 bases not matched to a gene. This CDR3 contains 16 residues. CDR1 SNHLY and CDR2 FYNNEI come from the germline V gene. CDR3 coding DNA: TGTGCCAGCAGTGAATTGGGACAGGGGGGTGGAAACACCATATATTTT. Protein sequence: CASSELGQGGGNTIYF.

The sample holds many counts of this clone. CDR3 DNA: TGCAGTGCTAGAGATTCAAGAGCCCTTCCTTACAATGAGCAGTTCTTC. Translation gives CSARDSRALPYNEQFF. The rearrangement joins TRBV20-1 to TRBJ2-1, with unresolved D. Per germline, CDR1 DFQATT and CDR2 SNEGSKA (reference sequence). V shed 0 bases and J shed 4 bases, with 16 bases lying between them. There are 16 residues in the CDR3.

There are many counts of this clone. This sequence joins TRBV30 and TRBJ2-5; 10 nucleotides line up with TRBD2. V lost 6 bases to trimming and J lost 1 base; unmatched junction nucleotides: 8. The CDR3 consists of 15 residues. The germline gives CDR1 GTSNPN, CDR2 SVGIG (reference sequence). The CDR3 nucleotides read TGTGCCTGTACCGGGACTAGCGATATCCAAGAGACCCAGTACTTC. It is translated as CACTGTSDIQETQYF.

This clone was found many times. The V call is TRBV24-1, the J call TRBJ1-2; D not certain. Per the germline V gene, CDR1 is KGHDR and CDR2 is SFDVKD. The CDR3 length is 12 residues. Between the trimmed V and J ends, which lost 3 bases and 8 bases, there was a span of 9 bases. The CDR3 DNA sequence: TGTGCCACCAGTGATCTACTACTCGGCTACACCTTC. It is translated as CATSDLLLGYTF.

As concerns this clone: A single base separates this from a much larger clone, so it may be a read error. The V and J genes are TRBV12-5 and TRBJ2-5; 7 nucleotides align to TRBD1. J lost 2 bases, V lost 5 bases, and 8 bases had no gene match. The V gene's germline CDR1 is LGHNT and CDR2 FRNRAP. The CDR3 has 15 residues. The CDR3 reads CASGHGRDRQETQYF. CDR3 DNA: TGTGCTAGTGGTCACGGCCGGGACAGACAAGAGACCCAGTACTTC.

This clone was seen ten or more times. The sample contains more than one DNA sequence encoding this CDR3. The chain is built from TRBV6-2 or TRBV6-3 and TRBJ1-5; D is perhaps TRBD1 (5 bases). V was cut by 6 bases and J by 3 bases, with 24 bases left in between. The CDR3 has 18 amino acids. Germline lookup yields CDR1 MNHEY and CDR2 SVGEGT. The CDR3 DNA sequence: TGTGCCAGCAGCCTAGGCCCGGCCTTCGGGGGGAACAATCAGCCCCAGCATTTT. Translating it yields CASSLGPAFGGNNQPQHF.

This clone was seen repeatedly, ten times or more. The gene calls are TRBV10-3 and TRBJ1-1, with no clear D. CDR1 is ENHRY and CDR2 is SYGVKD in the germline V gene. Trimming pared 0 bases from V and 1 base from J, leaving 6 bases between. This CDR3 contains 14 residues. This chain's CDR3 is CAISESVKNTEAFF. CDR3 sequence (DNA): TGTGCCATCAGTGAGTCGGTGAAGAACACTGAAGCTTTCTTT.

This clone was recorded at least ten times. The chain joins TRBV28 to TRBJ1-4; the D is unclear. The ends were cut back, 5 bases at V and 0 bases at J, with 4 bases in the middle. The CDR3 length is 13 residues. Per germline, CDR1 MDHEN and CDR2 SYDVKM. CDR3 in amino acids: CASSVATNEKLFF. The CDR3 region has the DNA TGTGCCAGCAGTGTGGCAACTAATGAAAAACTGTTTTTT.